This record looks at one TCR beta chain sequence and its context. This sample stems from a study of T cells in lung cancer brain metastases. Sequencing was performed with immunoSEQ multiplex PCR; in TCRdb, only in-frame clones are kept and a portion is missing. The data hold about 5,600 clones, with roughly 80% observed a single time. The V gene's germline CDR1 is SQVTM and CDR2 ANQGSEA. The CDR3 consists of 12 residues. V shed 6 bases, J shed 10 bases, and the junction held 9 bases outside the gene matches. The chain carries TRBV29-1 and TRBJ1-2; 9 nucleotides match TRBD1. The sample was tumor tissue from a brain metastasis. The TCR comes from a man aged 45-65 years with non-small cell lung cancer that had spread to the brain. In DNA form, the CDR3 reads TGCAGCGTGAAACGGGACAGGGACGACTACACCTTC. Protein product: CSVKRDRDDYTF.